The entry below describes one T cell receptor (beta chain). Its specificity is not known. This sample is part of a study of cytomegalovirus exposure and HLA in healthy donors. CDR1 and CDR2 (germline): LNHDA, SQIVND (reference sequence). V shed 8 bases and J shed 5 bases, with 13 bases lying between them. This CDR3 has 12 amino acids. Amplification used 60 Vbeta primers and 13 Jbeta primers. Per the authors' pipeline: It was a later analysis that counted tens of millions of unique TCR beta chains, of which some 9.9 million were shared. Profiled with immunoSEQ multiplex PCR; TCRdb holds only in-frame clones, not every one. The DNA gave D and trimming, while V, J and clone size come from that table. The table has fewer than 120,000 clones, nearly 80% seen once. Study-wide findings and caveats: In vitro checks showed that three CMV-associated chains really do target CMV antigens. Most sequenced TCRs were rare (though some public TCRs occurred in many donors). In a later analysis, TCR beta V- and J-gene trimming was associated with a missense DCLRE1C variant.

The TCR was taken from a woman under 40 in good health and CMV-seronegative. The sequenced material came from PBMCs. The V and J genes are TRBV19 and TRBJ2-7, with a weak D call TRBD1 (5 bases). This chain's CDR3 is CASSLGEDEQYF. As DNA, the CDR3 is TGTGCCAGTTCCCTAGGGGAAGACGAGCAGTACTTC.